The clone carrying this T cell receptor beta chain has a single count. V shed 6 bases, J shed 8 bases, and the junction held 14 bases outside the gene matches. Germline CDR1 reads MNHEY; CDR2 reads SVGAGI. The CDR3 is 15 amino acids. The sample belongs to a study of control samples from healthy donors and cancer patients. Data came from immunoSEQ multiplex PCR; TCRdb stores just in-frame clones and leaves some out. There are roughly 50,000 clones in the sample; 94% occur only once, and roughly 4% lies in the top ten. Sequencing was done on a sample of blood. This TCR came from a man aged 25-45 years in good health. This chain uses TRBV6-5 with TRBJ1-2; 8 bases map to TRBD1. The CDR3 is CASRPGGDRGIGYTF. DNA for the CDR3: TGTGCCAGCAGGCCGGGGGGCGACAGGGGTATAGGCTACACCTTC.